Presented here are 21 T cell receptor beta chains from one specimen sequenced in a study of CD8+ T cells in alopecia areata. Treatment described: oral pan-JAK inhibitor, 5-10 mg twice daily. Extraction of RNA preceded its reverse transcription into cDNA, which served as the sequencing template. Method: immunoSEQ multiplex PCR; TCRdb's copy keeps in-frame clones and lacks some. The sample includes some 42,000 clones, roughly 90% of them seen just once. Sequenced material: CD8+ T cells sorted from blood, taken at week 24, from a patient treated with tofacitinib. The receptors were gathered from a human donor with alopecia areata.

This clone was observed once. The chain combines TRBV28 with TRBJ1-2, with D hard to call. The germline V and J ends were trimmed by 5 bases and 4 bases, with 20 bases remaining between them. The CDR3 contains 16 residues. CDR1 MDHEN and CDR2 SYDVKM come from the germline V gene. CDR3 sequence: CASSPGEDGWPYGYTF. Here the CDR3 DNA reads TGTGCCAGCAGTCCCGGGGAGGATGGGTGGCCCTATGGCTACACCTTC.

The V gene is TRBV7-9, the J gene TRBJ2-3, with D unclear. The CDR3 has 13 amino acids. Germline V lookup: CDR1 SEHNR, CDR2 FQNEAQ (reference sequence). V gave up 1 base and J gave up 5 bases, with 7 bases separating them. Written as DNA, the CDR3 is TGTGCCAGCAGCTTAGAGTCGGTAGATACGCAGTATTTT. Translated, it gives CASSLESVDTQYF.

This chain joins TRBV6-6 and TRBJ1-1, with D unresolved. The CDR3 totals 13 residues. From germline, CDR1 is MNHNY and CDR2 SVGAGI (reference sequence). The V end was cut by 0 bases, the J end by 8 bases, with 10 bases between. CDR3 loop: CASSYSLGGEAFF. DNA for the CDR3: TGTGCCAGCAGTTACTCGCTGGGAGGGGAAGCTTTCTTT.

The V call is TRBV5-6, the J call TRBJ2-1, with D possibly being TRBD2 (6 bases). The V gene lost 4 bases and the J gene lost 4 bases, with 15 bases spanning the gap. CDR3 length equals 15 residues. From germline, CDR1 is SGHDT and CDR2 YYEEEE. The CDR3 is CASSPGPGGYNEQFF. The CDR3 coding sequence is TGTGCCAGCAGCCCGGGACCAGGAGGGTACAATGAGCAGTTCTTC.

This chain links TRBV27 with TRBJ2-3; D possibly corresponds to TRBD1 (6 bases). From germline, CDR1 is MNHEY and CDR2 SMNVEV (reference sequence). Deletions cut 0 bases from V and 0 bases from J, with 16 bases between. This CDR3 region has 18 residues. The CDR3 sequence is CASSLSGAGLLSTDTQYF. The CDR3, as DNA: TGTGCCAGCAGTTTATCGGGGGCTGGGCTATTGAGCACAGATACGCAGTATTTT.

CDR3 amino acids: CASSLVVGLAEKTDTQYF. The CDR3 DNA reads as TGTGCCAGCAGCTTAGTGGTGGGACTAGCGGAAAAAACAGATACGCAGTATTTT. The chain joins TRBV7-2 to TRBJ2-3; TRBD2 agrees at 11 bases. Germline V CDR1 and CDR2: SGHTA, FQGNSA. The CDR3 is 18 residues long. Trimming at V came to 1 base and at J to 3 bases, leaving 9 bases not matched to a gene.

The rearrangement uses TRBV30 and TRBJ2-3, with TRBD2 as a possible D gene (5 bases). Germline V gene lookup returns CDR1 GTSNPN and CDR2 SVGIG (reference sequence). The length of the CDR3 is 14 residues. Between the trimmed V and J ends, which lost 0 bases and 1 base, there was a span of 8 bases. CDR3 in amino acids: CAWSVTAGTDTQYF. For the CDR3, the DNA is TGTGCCTGGAGTGTAACAGCGGGCACAGATACGCAGTATTTT.

In DNA, the CDR3 is TGTGCCAGCAGCTTAGCACAGGGGGACTACAATGAGCAGTTCTTC. It encodes CASSLAQGDYNEQFF. The chain uses TRBV7-9 and TRBJ2-1; 8 bases fit TRBD1. Germline lookup yields CDR1 SEHNR and CDR2 FQNEAQ (reference sequence). CDR3 size: 15 residues. V was pared by 0 bases and J by 3 bases, with 1 base of the junction left unmatched.

V is TRBV11-2 and J is TRBJ2-5; possible D gene TRBD1, 5 bases. The DNA end is more similar to TRBJ2-7, so the J call may be wrong. In germline, CDR1 is SGHAT, CDR2 FQNNGV. The CDR3 covers 13 residues. The CDR3 spells CASSVDSLYEQYF. CDR3 coding DNA: TGTGCCAGCAGCGTCGACAGCCTTTACGAGCAGTACTTC.

V is TRBV19 and J is TRBJ1-1; D is unresolved. Germline values: CDR1 LNHDA, CDR2 SQIVND (reference sequence). The CDR3 has 12 amino acids. V lost 9 bases to trimming and J lost 3 bases, with 11 bases between them. CDR3 bases: TGTGCCAGCTCCGGAAGGTACACTGAAGCTTTCTTT. As protein: CASSGRYTEAFF.

The rearrangement joins TRBV15 to TRBJ2-7; D tentatively fits TRBD1 or TRBD2 (5 bases each). The CDR3 covers 13 residues. Trimming took off 3 bases at V and 5 bases at J, with 11 bases between the two ends. Germline assignment: CDR1 LNHNV and CDR2 YYDKDF (reference sequence). The CDR3 DNA reads TGTGCCACCAGCAGGGGACCCGAGGACGAGCAGTACTTC. Its protein product is CATSRGPEDEQYF. Drawing the rest from reference TRBV15 and TRBJ2-7, the complete variable domain is DAMVIQNPRYQVTQFGKPVTLSCSQTLNHNVMYWYQQKSSQAPKLLFHYYDKDFNNEADTPDNFQSRRPNTSFCFLDIRSPGLGDTAMYLCATSRGPEDEQYFGPGTRLTVT.

The chain recombines TRBV6-5 with TRBJ1-1; tentative D call: TRBD1 (6 bases). The CDR3 sequence is 15 residues long. Germline assignment: CDR1 MNHEY and CDR2 SVGAGI. V was clipped by 6 bases and J by 3 bases, with 17 bases between them. CDR3: CASRGAGSGDTEAFF. CDR3 DNA: TGTGCCAGCAGGGGGGCGGGATCTGGGGACACTGAAGCTTTCTTT.

This clone has only one observation. The chain links TRBV7-2 to TRBJ2-1; 10 bases are a match to TRBD2. Germline V lookup: CDR1 SGHTA, CDR2 FQGNSA. CDR3 size: 16 residues. Trimming cost V 1 base and J 10 bases; bases outside gene matches: 10. CDR3 region: CASSLGTSGGLREQFF. CDR3 nucleotides: TGTGCCAGCAGCTTAGGGACTAGCGGCGGCCTGCGAGAGCAGTTCTTC.

CDR3 nucleotide sequence: TGTGCCAGCAGCTTGGATGTAGCGGGAACTTGGACTGAAGCTTTCTTT. This translates into CASSLDVAGTWTEAFF. The chain recombines TRBV5-5 with TRBJ1-1; D is uncertain. CDR1 is SGHKS and CDR2 is YYEKEE in the germline V gene (reference sequence). The CDR3 totals 16 residues. Between the trimmed V and J ends, which lost 0 bases and 5 bases, there was a span of 17 bases.

The rearrangement joins TRBV19 to TRBJ2-5, with TRBD1 matching over 8 bases. The germline V gene encodes CDR1 LNHDA and CDR2 SQIVND (reference sequence). The CDR3 sequence is 16 residues long. V lost 0 bases and J lost 3; bases outside the gene matches: 6. The CDR3 DNA reads as TGTGCCAGTAGTATAGATGGGGGACAGGAGAAAGAGACCCAGTACTTC. Its translation is CASSIDGGQEKETQYF. The full variable domain, its missing parts supplied by reference TRBV19 and TRBJ2-5, is DGGITQSPKYLFRKEGQNVTLSCEQNLNHDAMYWYRQDPGQGLRLIYYSQIVNDFQKGDIAEGYSVSREKKESFPLTVTSAQKNPTAFYLCASSIDGGQEKETQYFGPGTRLLVL.

This clone occurred once. The chain combines TRBV27 with TRBJ2-1; 7 bases align to TRBD2. Germline-derived CDR1 and CDR2 are MNHEY and SMNVEV (reference sequence). Germline trimming cut 5 bases from V and 0 bases from J; bases unmatched to any gene: 1. The CDR3 contains 14 residues. The DNA for the CDR3 is TGTGCCAGCAGTGGGGGGGTCTCCTACAATGAGCAGTTCTTC. This codes for CASSGGVSYNEQFF.

The chain links TRBV29-1 to TRBJ2-3, with D perhaps TRBD1 (6 bases). Trimming pared 3 bases from V and 4 bases from J, leaving 17 bases between. CDR3 length equals 15 residues. Germline values: CDR1 SQVTM, CDR2 ANQGSEA. CDR3 bases: TGCAGCGTTGATCGAGGGGGACAACGCGCAGATACGCAGTATTTT. It translates to CSVDRGGQRADTQYF.

The chain links TRBV29-1 to TRBJ1-2, with 9 nucleotides matching TRBD1. Unmatched junction bases numbered 7, after V lost 3 bases and J lost 5 bases. The CDR3 covers 14 residues. Germline V gives CDR1 SQVTM, CDR2 ANQGSEA. This chain's CDR3 is CSVDRVGTGYGYTF. DNA for the CDR3: TGCAGCGTTGACAGGGTAGGGACAGGGTATGGCTACACCTTC.

The chain links TRBV29-1 to TRBJ2-1; D not certain. The CDR3 contains 11 residues. Germline CDR1 SQVTM, CDR2 ANQGSEA. V lost 6 bases and J lost 6, with 9 bases in between. The DNA for the CDR3 is TGCAGCGTGAGGATAGTCAATGAGCAGTTCTTC. Encoded protein: CSVRIVNEQFF.

This rearrangement joins TRBV19 to TRBJ2-2; 9 nucleotides align to TRBD1. Per the germline V gene, CDR1 is LNHDA and CDR2 is SQIVND (reference sequence). The CDR3 is 14 residues long. V trimming: 10 bases; J trimming: 3 bases; junction bases outside the gene matches: 6. CDR3 residues: CATRDRVYTGELFF. CDR3 DNA sequence: TGTGCCACCCGGGACAGGGTGTACACCGGGGAGCTGTTTTTT.

The chain uses TRBV30 and TRBJ2-7; D not resolved. This CDR3 is 13 amino acids long. Germline V gene lookup returns CDR1 GTSNPN and CDR2 SVGIG (reference sequence). The V end was cut by 0 bases, the J end by 5 bases, with 11 bases between. CDR3 residues: CAWSVLFADEQYF. The CDR3 nucleotides are TGTGCCTGGAGTGTACTATTTGCTGACGAGCAGTACTTC.